This TCR beta chain was found in a study of glioma-infiltrating T cells after dendritic cell vaccination. At the level of the study: Dendritic cell vaccine was injected intradermally three times, biweekly. Regarding the study as a whole: Longer survival after dendritic cell vaccination followed higher pretreatment TIL content.

Specified time point: after dendritic cell vaccination, including at tumor progression/relapse. Assay: immunoSEQ multiplex PCR; the TCRdb copy retains only in-frame clones and omits some. The sample shows approximately 90,000 clones, over 75% of them seen only once. As concerns this clone: Its antigen is as yet unknown.

The CDR3 consists of 15 residues. V was shortened by 0 bases and J by 8 bases, with 13 bases between the two germline ends. Per the germline V gene, CDR1 is SGHVS and CDR2 is FQNEAQ. The sequence was collected from a human donor with glioblastoma. Sequenced material: blood, taken after dendritic cell vaccination. The chain employs TRBV7-8 and TRBJ2-2, with D perhaps matching TRBD1 (6 bases). The CDR3 nucleotides read TGTGCCAGCAGCTTAGCGACACTAGGGGGTGGGGAGCTGTTTTTT. This codes for CASSLATLGGGELFF.